This T cell receptor (beta chain) was captured in a study of blood T cell repertoires in COVID-19. Study information: Whether acute or convalescent, the COVID-19 samples came from the United States, Italy and Spain. T cells, B-cell-depleted T cells, or PBMCs supplied cDNA or gDNA.

In the source study's methods: Reference gene primer amplification gave estimated nucleated cell counts. Only in-frame clones appear in the TCRdb table, and some are missing; sequencing was by immunoSEQ multiplex PCR. V and J calls and clone size follow that table, whereas D and trimming were derived from the DNA. The sample consists of tens of thousands of clones, more than 65% of them appearing once. Germline V gene data show CDR1 as SGHTA and CDR2 as FQGTGA. Trimming stripped 1 base from V and 2 bases from J, with 10 bases between. This CDR3 has 15 residues. The V call is TRBV7-3, the J call TRBJ2-3; D is perhaps TRBD2 (7 bases). Sequencing was performed on peripheral blood. The TCR was taken from a human donor in a cohort sampled during active COVID-19. This CDR3 reads CASSLMRGPTDTQYF. CDR3 nucleotides: TGTGCCAGCAGCTTAATGCGGGGGCCCACAGATACGCAGTATTTT.